This T cell receptor (beta chain) was profiled in a study of patients and donors after allogeneic stem cell transplantation. This clonotype showed up just a few times. The CDR3 is 14 amino acids. Trimming left V 9 bases short and J 2 bases short, with 16 bases between. CDR1 is WNHNN and CDR2 is SYGVQD in the germline V gene (reference sequence). TCRdb fed the RT-PCR reads into MiXCR, producing one record per CDR3 protein. Here the sample spans about 2,600 distinct CDR3 sequences, almost 8.5% being singletons. The TCR comes from a human donor who was either an allogeneic HSCT recipient or a stem cell or donor lymphocyte infusion donor (not recorded which). It is not recorded whose cells these are; they may come from a transplant donor. The sample taken for sequencing was blood, either unsorted or a sorted T cell fraction (not recorded which). V and J are TRBV10-1 and TRBJ2-5, with D possibly matching TRBD1 (6 bases). The DNA of the CDR3 is TGCGCCAGGGAGAACCGGGACAAGCAAGAGACCCAGTACTTC. The encoded protein is CARENRDKQETQYF.